This entry lists 11 T cell receptor beta chains sequenced from one sample in a study of blood T cells in healthy people across ages. A sample-barcoded 5' primer and a J-beta primer mix were used in a second PCR of about 7 to 11 cycles. TCRdb ran MiXCR on the 5' RACE reads and lists one entry per CDR3 protein. The repertoire holds hundreds of thousands of distinct CDR3 sequences, with roughly 43% as singletons. The sequenced sample consisted of blood. Receptors originate from a man between 25 and 39 years old in good health.

The V and J genes are TRBV5-1 and TRBJ2-3, with D unclear. Deletions cut 4 bases from V and 8 bases from J, with 11 bases between. The CDR3 length is 12 residues. Germline V CDR1 and CDR2: SGHRS, YFSETQ. CDR3 nucleotide sequence: TGCGCCAGCAGCGGCCAATCGGGTACGCAGTATTTT. Protein product: CASSGQSGTQYF.

The J gene is TRBJ1-2, the V gene TRBV6-2 or TRBV6-3, with TRBD1 as a possible D gene (5 bases). Germline V gene data show CDR1 as MNHEY and CDR2 as SVGEGT. V was pared by 1 base and J by 8 bases, with 14 bases between. CDR3 size: 14 residues. CDR3 bases: TGTGCCAGCAGTTACTTCGGGACTCTAGACGGCTACACCTTC. Translating it yields CASSYFGTLDGYTF.

The rearrangement uses TRBV20-1 and TRBJ2-7; 8 bases are a match to TRBD1. The CDR3 is 15 residues long. Per germline, CDR1 DFQATT and CDR2 SNEGSKA (reference sequence). With V trimmed by 0 bases and J by 0 bases, 4 bases remained unmatched. CDR3 sequence: CSAREFDRGSYEQYF. The DNA of the CDR3 is TGCAGTGCTAGAGAATTTGACAGGGGCTCCTACGAGCAGTACTTC.

The V gene is TRBV21-1, the J gene TRBJ1-1; whether TRBD1, the table's D call, matches the DNA was not checked. TRBV21-1 is a pseudogene. The CDR3 runs to 16 residues. CDR3 sequence: CASSKDSGQGAREAFF. The CDR3 nucleotides read TGTGCCAGCAGCAAAGATTCGGGACAGGGGGCGCGGGAAGCTTTCTTT.

This clonotype was counted between two and nine times. This rearrangement joins TRBV6-5 to TRBJ2-1; no definite D call. The CDR3 consists of 15 residues. Per germline, CDR1 MNHEY and CDR2 SVGAGI. The ends were cut back, 5 bases at V and 0 bases at J, with 11 bases in the middle. This CDR3 is CASSTTPSSYNEQFF. As DNA, the CDR3 is TGTGCCAGCAGTACTACCCCCAGCTCCTACAATGAGCAGTTCTTC.

This clonotype was picked up a small number of times. V and J are TRBV27 and TRBJ2-3; 7 nucleotides match TRBD1. The V segment lost 7 bases and the J segment 0 bases; nucleotides outside the gene matches: 10. The CDR3 runs 16 residues. Germline V gene sequence: CDR1 MNHEY, CDR2 SMNVEV (reference sequence). CDR3 sequence reads: CASNVQGGLSTDTQYF. CDR3 coding DNA: TGTGCCAGCAACGTGCAAGGGGGCCTAAGCACAGATACGCAGTATTTT.

This clonotype was recorded a few times. The V and J genes are TRBV21-1 and TRBJ2-7; the D call of TRBD2 is as the table states it, not checked on the DNA. TRBV21-1 is a pseudogene. CDR3 length equals 16 residues. As DNA, the CDR3 is TGTGCCAGCAGCAAAGCAACAGGGCTCTCGAACTACGAGCAGTACTTC. Translation: CASSKATGLSNYEQYF.

The chain has TRBV7-2 and TRBJ2-7, with TRBD2 matching over 8 bases. The J call is in doubt because the DNA end fits TRBJ2-5 better. The CDR3 contains 14 residues. Germline loops: CDR1 SGHTA, CDR2 FQGNSA. CDR3 sequence (DNA): TGTGCCAGCAGCTTAGGGGGACTAGGGGGGACCCAGTACTTC. It encodes CASSLGGLGGTQYF.

In the case of this clonotype: The junction and the germline gene differ at one end; a read error may be behind it. The rearrangement links TRBV4-1 to TRBJ2-1; the D gene is possibly TRBD2 (6 bases). This CDR3 region has 17 residues. The germline gives CDR1 MGHRA, CDR2 YSYEKL. CDR3 amino acids: CAGSPSLGGRTDNEQFF. The CDR3 nucleotides are TGCGCCGGCAGCCCCTCGCTTGGAGGGCGAACTGACAATGAGCAGTTCTTC.

The chain links TRBV12-3 or TRBV12-4 to TRBJ1-6; D may be TRBD1 (5 bases). The CDR3 has 17 residues. Trimming removed 5 bases at V and 5 bases at J, with 19 bases between. The CDR3 region is CASSLLRTGEDNSPLHF. The CDR3 DNA reads as TGTGCCAGCAGTCTACTACGGACGGGGGAAGATAATTCACCCCTCCACTTT.

This clonotype was seen only a few times. The V call is TRBV29-1, the J call TRBJ2-1; D is perhaps TRBD1 or TRBD2 (5 bases each). The germline V gene encodes CDR1 SQVTM and CDR2 ANQGSEA. CDR3 size: 11 residues. The germline V and J ends were trimmed by 7 bases and 9 bases, with 13 bases remaining between them. Written as DNA, the CDR3 is TGCAGCGAGGAGAGAGGGGTTGAGCAGTTCTTC. It specifies CSEERGVEQFF.